This TCR beta chain was sequenced during a study of response to subunit inactivated influenza vaccine. Germline V CDR1 and CDR2: SGHRS, YFSETQ. CDR3 length: 12 residues. V was pared by 5 bases and J by 2 bases, with 8 bases between. TCRdb called the RT-PCR reads again in MiXCR, with one record for every CDR3 protein. The table has about 540,000 distinct CDR3 sequences, approximately 20% seen once. The same data also contributed to another study, on T cells expressing NK-cell markers. That paper states: UMI-tagged 5'RACE template switching yielded the TCR beta cDNA. Alpha-beta TCR T cells were the sole sorting target in several experiments, owing to an anti-gamma-delta TCR antibody. Dominant NKG2C+ clonotypes in roughly 6 donors made up roughly 1.0-7.0% of CD8+ T cells. There were a few donors in whom these clonotypes also led the CD3+CD56-NKG2C+ fraction.

The genes are TRBV5-1 and TRBJ2-7; D is ambiguous. Sequencing used CD4+ T cells sorted from PBMCs, obtained roughly 13 days after vaccination. The sequence derives from a man aged 45 to 65 who received an inactivated influenza vaccine. CDR3 loop: CASRKGTYEQYF. CDR3 nucleotide sequence: TGCGCCAGCAGAAAGGGAACCTACGAGCAGTACTTC.